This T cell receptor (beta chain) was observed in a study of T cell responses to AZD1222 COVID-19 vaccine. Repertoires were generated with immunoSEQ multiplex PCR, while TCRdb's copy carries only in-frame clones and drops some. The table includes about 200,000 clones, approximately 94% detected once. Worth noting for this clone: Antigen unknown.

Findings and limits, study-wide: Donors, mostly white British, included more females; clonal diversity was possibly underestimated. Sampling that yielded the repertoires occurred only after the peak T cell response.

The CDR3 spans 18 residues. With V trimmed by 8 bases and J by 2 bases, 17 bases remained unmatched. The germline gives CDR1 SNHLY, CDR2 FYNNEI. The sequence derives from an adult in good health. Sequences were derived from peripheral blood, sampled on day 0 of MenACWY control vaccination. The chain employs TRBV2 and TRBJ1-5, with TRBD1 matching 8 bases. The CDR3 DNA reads TGTGCCAGCGGGGGCCGGGACAGGTACGTTAGTGGCAATCAGCCCCAGCATTTT. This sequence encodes CASGGRDRYVSGNQPQHF.